A single TCR beta chain is shown here with its context. The antigen it recognizes is unknown. No base-level quality is on record; no much larger clone is a single base apart. The cohort comprised 710 or so healthy bone marrow donors. At the time of sampling, all cohort members were nominally healthy, though unrecorded immune exposures were likely present. The donor was CMV seronegative and belonged to the group of 380 or so seronegative cohort members. Each donor provided a peripheral blood sample, and peripheral blood mononuclear cells were used for TCR beta sequencing. The Qiagen DNeasy Blood Extraction Kit was used to extract genomic DNA from the blood cell samples. The protocol used for the library was the immunoSEQ multiplex PCR assay. For the multiplex PCR, a mixture combining 60 forward primers for TCR Vbeta segments and 13 reverse primers for TCR Jbeta segments was used. A multiplex PCR assay on genomic DNA amplified the CDR3 region of rearranged TCR beta genes. The Illumina HiSeq System was used to sequence the amplified TCR beta libraries as 87-base-pair reads. In the original analysis: In a later analysis, tens of millions of unique TCR beta chains were counted across the 650 to 750 repertoires, and roughly 9.9 million of these chains were shared by at least two donors. A nearest-neighbor algorithm error-corrected the raw reads and collapsed the reads into unique sequences, merging closely related sequences to remove PCR and sequencing errors. V, D and J gene segments were assigned by aligning CDR3 sequences to IMGT reference sequences. For a sequence to be retained, at least a six-nucleotide match to both a V gene segment and a J gene segment was required. A rearrangement counted as productive if the CDR3 had no stop codons and remained in frame with V and J, and every other rearrangement counted as non-productive. Following IMGT convention, CDR3 was defined as the stretch from the second conserved V-encoded cysteine up to the conserved J-encoded phenylalanine. The earlier analysis of about 610 of the donors excluded sequences that lacked an unambiguous match to a single V gene segment. In an earlier analysis of several hundred of the donors, a V segment was called functional when productive rearrangements were above 56.7%, and segregating when the standard deviation between donors exceeded 5%. To diagnose cytomegalovirus status from the catalog of TCR beta chain sequences, a statistical classification framework was built. In a later analysis, V and J genes were assigned by comparing TCR nucleotide sequences against IMGT/GENE-DB human TR gene sequences. A later analysis assigned CDR3 sequences and most-parsimonious VDJ recombination scenarios with the TCRdist pipeline. In a later analysis, each TCR beta chain was defined by its CDR3 amino acid sequence together with its V-gene family, and reads without a unique V-gene family were excluded. In a later analysis, 550 to 650 highly shared, low-generation-probability nucleotide sequences were removed to address suspected cross-contamination and a sequencing artifact. A later analysis calculated a clonal expansion index for each public chain from normalized within-repertoire ranks of inferred template counts. Generation probabilities in a later analysis came from a VDJ recombination model fitted to out-of-frame rearrangements, and those results were checked against IGoR. Hypergeometric tests were used in a later analysis to score TCR-TCR, TCR-HLA and TCR-CMV co-occurrence, with a repertoire-size bias correction applied to the TCR pairs. False discovery rates were estimated in a later analysis by permuting HLA or CMV assignments 20 times. In a later analysis, co-occurring TCRs were grouped using DBSCAN, and TCRdist sequence similarity was added for clustering within HLA-allele-positive subsets. Co-occurrence clustering excluded repertoires with fewer than 30,000 or more than 120,000 public chains, plus five with anomalous nucleotide sharing. Imported from immuneACCESS, the table was reduced by TCRdb to in-frame sequences with V and J called. These copies leave out some clones; in studies compared against another copy, an unresolved V gene accounts for under half, and the cause of the remainder is not known. That table supplies the V and J calls and clone size; D and trimming were determined from the DNA. This sample holds around 130,000 clones; around 80% were observed only once. The ten most abundant clones make up roughly 5.5% of the sample.

These data come from a study of cytomegalovirus exposure and HLA in healthy donors (dated by TCRdb to about 2017). Turning to the overall study: In an earlier analysis of under 600 of the donors, approximately 300 Gb of sequence data and approximately 100 million unique TCR beta sequences from about 179 million T cells were reported. A later genetic analysis took genome-wide SNP genotypes for about three fifths of the 666 donors and used that subset as a discovery cohort. HLA typing included class I and class II loci at four-digit resolution. Along with the approximately 670-subject first cohort, a separate validation cohort of around 120 different subjects was used. An earlier analysis of some 600 of the donors applied high-throughput TCR beta sequencing to assess whether each TCR beta V gene segment acted as functional or pseudogenic. Using immunosequencing, the study profiled T cell repertoires from 666 subjects and related those repertoires to cytomegalovirus serostatus. Typing coverage differed by locus: A, B, C, DRB1 and DQB1 were typed in about 620-630 donors, DQA1 in around 500, DPA1 in some 570, and DPB1 in just under 490. Donor age, sex, ethnicity and CMV serostatus were compiled alongside the repertoire data. To predict cytomegalovirus infection status, the study combined high-throughput TCR immunosequencing, statistical association of individual TCRs with disease status, and machine learning. All discovery cohort repertoires had been generated using a single sequencing platform. In the later analysis, no new phenotypic data were used to find candidate immune exposures; instead, reliance was placed on TCR beta sequences and their occurrence across donors. A handful of DR-DQ haplotypes were handled as single units for association and clustering because linkage in the cohort was strong. Roughly 320 gigabases of sequencing data and roughly 81 million unique TCR sequences made up an early release that covered 500 to 650 HLA-typed donors. The study aimed to test whether signatures of past pathogen exposure could be identified by cataloging public T cell receptors. In a later analysis, previously published TCR beta repertoires from 500 to 750 donors were re-analyzed and high-resolution HLA genotyping was added so that TCR occurrence patterns could be studied. The genetic ancestry cluster associated with self-reported Caucasian donors included about 84% of the 300 to 450 genotyped donors. Among about 390 genotyped donors of the cohort, an average of about 240,000 unique TCR beta nucleotide sequences were sequenced per donor, roughly 18% of them non-productive.

Broader findings and caveats from the paper: In a later genetic analysis, fewer N-insertions in productive TCRs were reported among donors in an Asian-associated ancestry cluster than the roughly 700-donor mean. According to the authors, the approach could potentially be generalized to other disease states and immunological phenotypes. Most CMV-associated TCR beta chains appeared to be HLA-restricted in a later analysis, and the HLA associations seemed to be driven largely by CMV exposure. A further reported finding was that TCR beta sequences accurately predicted the HLA-A and HLA-B alleles for most subjects in the first cohort. Because the 87-base-pair reads could not distinguish some IMGT-functional V segments, including TRBV6-2 and TRBV6-3, those segments were excluded. Correlated functional status among segregating V segments might be attributable to linkage disequilibrium, but an unknown experimental factor could not be ruled out. At a false discovery rate of 0.05, a later analysis linked 16,951 TCR beta sequences to specific HLA alleles. The earlier analysis of some 560 of the donors excluded roughly 16 rarely observed V segments, including chromosome 9 orphons, because counts were too low. In a later analysis, HLA-associated TCR beta chains showed more clonal expansion and lower generation probabilities than non-associated chains that were equally common. Cytomegalovirus status was reported to be diagnosed by the classifier with high specificity and sensitivity in both the original and validation cohorts. Assigning TCR associations to individual alleles was difficult when HLA alleles, especially DR and DQ, strongly co-occurred. According to a later analysis, TCR association rates differed among HLA loci, with DRB1 alleles showing the most associated TCRs and HLA-C alleles showing the fewest. HLA typing was unavailable for some donors at each locus, so association tests used only the typed subset. Broadly in line with IMGT annotations, most TCR beta V segments showed up in productive rearrangements about 90% or about 30% of the time in an earlier analysis of some 590 of the donors. A cluster of highly shared sequence variants was judged likely to represent a technical artifact of the sequencing pipeline. Roughly uniform sequencing depth across donors was assumed in presence/absence analyses, although this assumption may not hold. In vitro tests confirmed that a few of the cytomegalovirus-associated TCR beta chains recognize cytomegalovirus antigens. V-gene and J-gene trimming of TCR beta chains was associated with a missense DCLRE1C variant in a later genetic analysis, and the association was replicated in an independent cohort. A total of fewer than 200 TCR beta chains were listed by the study as associated with cytomegalovirus. Most TCR sequences were observed very rarely across donors, whereas some public TCRs were present in many individuals. For the cohort, immune exposure information was limited to CMV serostatus. This cohort had only TCR beta chains sequenced, and the lack of alpha or paired-chain data limited which features could be detected. According to a later analysis, parvovirus B19, influenza, CMV and Epstein-Barr virus appeared linked to several top co-occurrence clusters.

A distance of 7 bases separates the germline ends of V and J, which lose 2 bases and 2 bases respectively. Reading the germline V gene gives CDR1 MNHEY and CDR2 SVGAGI. Spanning cysteine to phenylalanine, the CDR3 consists of 14 amino acids. The DNA shown is the 42-base CDR3, in frame from base 1. Material: PBMCs. The chain was built from TRBV6-5 and TRBJ2-1, and the D gene may be TRBD1, 6 bases matching. This receptor was obtained from a man younger than 40 in good health and CMV-seronegative. Here is the DNA: TGTGCCAGCAGTTACAGGGGGACCTACAATGAGCAGTTCTTC. The resulting protein is CASSYRGTYNEQFF.